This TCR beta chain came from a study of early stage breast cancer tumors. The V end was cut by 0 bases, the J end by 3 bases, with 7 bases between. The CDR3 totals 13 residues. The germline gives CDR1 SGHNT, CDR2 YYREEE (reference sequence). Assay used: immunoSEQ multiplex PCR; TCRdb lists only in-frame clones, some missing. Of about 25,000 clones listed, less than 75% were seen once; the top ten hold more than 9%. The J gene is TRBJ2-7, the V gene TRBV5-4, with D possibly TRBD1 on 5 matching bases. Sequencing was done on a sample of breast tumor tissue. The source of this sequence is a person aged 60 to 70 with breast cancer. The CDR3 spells CASSLGQLYEQYF. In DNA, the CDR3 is TGTGCCAGCAGCTTGGGACAGCTCTACGAGCAGTACTTC.